A single sample gave rise to the 22 T cell receptor beta chains below, sequenced in a study of blood T cell repertoires in COVID-19. Here immunoSEQ multiplex PCR was the method, and the copy in TCRdb shows in-frame clones only, minus some. The sample consists of about 50,000 clones, about 82% of them appearing once. The sequencing sample was made of peripheral blood. The receptors originated from a human donor in a cohort sampled during active COVID-19.

The chain joins TRBV5-1 to TRBJ2-3, with TRBD2 as a possible D gene (6 bases). CDR1 and CDR2 from the germline V gene are SGHRS and YFSETQ. With 6 bases removed from V and 0 bases from J, the gap between germline ends came to 23 bases. The CDR3 runs to 18 residues. CDR3 bases: TGCGCCAGCACCCTTCTCTTTTTAGCGGAATCTAGCACAGATACGCAGTATTTT. Translating gives CASTLLFLAESSTDTQYF.

This chain links TRBV10-3 with TRBJ1-4; weak D call: TRBD1 (5 bases). V was shortened by 2 bases and J by 8 bases, with 12 bases between the two germline ends. CDR1 and CDR2 from the germline V gene are ENHRY and SYGVKD. The CDR3 length is 14 residues. CDR3: CAISEGGVWEKLFF. CDR3 coding DNA: TGTGCCATCAGTGAGGGGGGGGTATGGGAAAAACTGTTTTTT.

The genes are TRBV2 and TRBJ2-3; D perhaps matches TRBD2 (5 bases). V shed 7 bases and J shed 1 base, with 21 bases lying between them. CDR1 and CDR2 (germline): SNHLY, FYNNEI. This CDR3 is built from 17 residues. The CDR3 region has the DNA TGTGCCAGCATAGCGAGAGATTGGGGAAAGGGCACAGATACGCAGTATTTT. The encoded protein is CASIARDWGKGTDTQYF.

V usage is TRBV6-5 and J usage is TRBJ2-1; the D gene is possibly TRBD2 (6 bases). This CDR3 region has 14 residues. V lost 7 bases and J 1 base, leaving 11 bases between the germline ends. Germline V gives CDR1 MNHEY, CDR2 SVGAGI. This chain's CDR3 is CASKGEVSYNEQFF. DNA of the CDR3: TGTGCCAGCAAAGGGGAGGTATCCTACAATGAGCAGTTCTTC.

J is TRBJ1-1 and V is TRBV5-6, with a possible D match to TRBD1 (5 bases). The germline CDR1 and CDR2 sequences are SGHDT and YYEEEE. Deletions cut 3 bases from V and 1 base from J, with 10 bases between. The length of the CDR3 is 14 residues. CDR3: CASSSFDRNTEAFF. The CDR3 bases are TGTGCCAGCAGCTCCTTCGACAGGAACACTGAAGCTTTCTTT.

For this clone: Other nucleotide sequences from this sample produce the same CDR3. This chain links TRBV7-9 with TRBJ1-2; 12 nucleotides line up with TRBD1. CDR1 is SEHNR and CDR2 is FQNEAQ in the germline V gene (reference sequence). Trimming removed 5 bases from V and 4 bases from J; junction bases left unmatched: 8. There are 16 residues in the CDR3. CDR3 sequence reads: CASSLRGQGAFYGYTF. For the CDR3, the DNA is TGTGCCAGCAGCCTTAGGGGACAGGGGGCCTTCTATGGCTACACCTTC. Full variable domain (outside the CDR3, taken from reference TRBV7-9 and TRBJ1-2): DTGVSQNPRHKITKRGQNVTFRCDPISEHNRLYWYRQTLGQGPEFLTYFQNEAQLEKSRLLSDRFSAERPKGSFSTLEIQRTEQGDSAMYLCASSLRGQGAFYGYTFGSGTRLTVV.

The gene calls are TRBV5-1 and TRBJ1-1; 7 nucleotides match TRBD1. The V segment lost 0 bases and the J segment 10 bases; nucleotides outside the gene matches: 12. The CDR3 has 15 residues. Germline CDR1 is SGHRS and CDR2 is YFSETQ. CDR3 nucleotides: TGCGCCAGCAGCTTGGCCCCAACAGGGGCGGGACGAGCTTTCTTT. It specifies CASSLAPTGAGRAFF.

The table lists this clone with a few counts. The chain employs TRBV5-8 and TRBJ1-5; TRBD1 agrees at 12 bases. CDR1 SGHTS and CDR2 YDEGEE come from the germline V gene. The length of the CDR3 is 17 residues. Trimming cost V 5 bases and J 4 bases; bases outside gene matches: 10. The CDR3 reads CASRPGTGGAKNQPQHF. The CDR3, as DNA: TGTGCCAGCAGACCAGGGACAGGGGGCGCAAAGAATCAGCCCCAGCATTTT. The full variable domain, completed using reference TRBV5-8 and TRBJ1-5, is EAGVTQSPTHLIKTRGQQATLRCSPISGHTSVYWYQQALGLGLQFLLWYDEGEERNRGNFPPRFSGRQFPNYSSELNVNALELEDSALYLCASRPGTGGAKNQPQHFGDGTRLSIL.

This clone has a single count. V gene TRBV6-5 combines with J gene TRBJ2-7, with 10 bases matching TRBD1. V trimming: 2 bases; J trimming: 7 bases; junction bases outside the gene matches: 5. Germline V gives CDR1 MNHEY, CDR2 SVGAGI. This CDR3 region has 14 residues. CDR3 sequence reads: CASSYRDRGGEQYF. As DNA, the CDR3 is TGTGCCAGCAGTTACCGGGACAGGGGTGGGGAGCAGTACTTC.

V usage is TRBV5-8 and J usage is TRBJ2-3; 9 nucleotides line up with TRBD2. Germline lookup yields CDR1 SGHTS and CDR2 YDEGEE. Trimming at V came to 4 bases and at J to 2 bases, leaving 5 bases not matched to a gene. This CDR3 is 15 amino acids long. CDR3 DNA: TGTGCCAGCAGCCTCCGCGGGGGGGCCACAGATACGCAGTATTTT. It specifies CASSLRGGATDTQYF.

Sample share makes this clone hyperexpanded. This rearrangement joins TRBV7-2 to TRBJ2-7; the D gene is possibly TRBD1 (5 bases). There are 15 residues in the CDR3. Germline V lookup: CDR1 SGHTA, CDR2 FQGNSA. V lost 1 base and J 0 bases, leaving 10 bases between the germline ends. The CDR3 here is CASSLGGGLSYEQYF. The DNA for the CDR3 is TGTGCCAGCAGCTTAGGGGGCGGCCTCTCCTACGAGCAGTACTTC.

The chain links TRBV20-1 to TRBJ1-2, with no clear D. Trimming removed 5 bases from V and 4 bases from J, with 8 bases in between. Germline CDR1 is DFQATT and CDR2 is SNEGSKA (reference sequence). The CDR3 consists of 11 residues. The CDR3 DNA reads as TGCAGTGCTCCGGAGGGCTATGGCTACACCTTC. This sequence encodes CSAPEGYGYTF.

The rearrangement uses TRBV7-9 and TRBJ2-7; 10 bases map to TRBD1. The junction had 6 bases not matched to a gene; V was cut back by 5 bases and J by 5 bases. The germline gives CDR1 SEHNR, CDR2 FQNEAQ (reference sequence). The CDR3 sequence is 14 residues long. CDR3 sequence (DNA): TGTGCCAGCAGCCCGGGACAGGGGAGCCACGAGCAGTACTTC. Translating it yields CASSPGQGSHEQYF.

The CDR3, as DNA: TGTGCCAGCAGTGACCGCGGTAGCAGCCCAGATACGCAGTATTTT. Encoded protein: CASSDRGSSPDTQYF. The chain has TRBV6-4 and TRBJ2-3; D is undetermined. This CDR3 has 15 amino acids. The germline V gene encodes CDR1 MRHNA and CDR2 SNTAGT. Trimming took off 2 bases at V and 4 bases at J, with 13 bases between the two ends.

This sequence joins TRBV5-1 and TRBJ2-5; D uncertain. The V gene lost 0 bases and the J gene lost 8 bases, with 8 bases spanning the gap. Germline V gene data show CDR1 as SGHRS and CDR2 as YFSETQ. The CDR3 runs to 12 residues. As DNA, the CDR3 is TGCGCCAGCAGCTTGGGCCTGAGCACCCAGTACTTC. It specifies CASSLGLSTQYF. The full variable domain, its missing parts supplied by reference TRBV5-1 and TRBJ2-5, is KAGVTQTPRYLIKTRGQQVTLSCSPISGHRSVSWYQQTPGQGLQFLFEYFSETQRNKGNFPGRFSGRQFSNSRSEMNVSTLELGDSALYLCASSLGLSTQYFGPGTRLLVL.

This clone has a single count. The chain carries TRBV20-1 and TRBJ2-1; TRBD2 matches at 9 bases. CDR1 and CDR2 (germline): DFQATT, SNEGSKA (reference sequence). This CDR3 is built from 15 residues. V gave up 3 bases and J gave up 4 bases; unmatched junction bases: 7. The CDR3 spells CSASSGLATYNEQFF. As DNA, the CDR3 is TGCAGTGCTAGTTCGGGACTAGCTACTTACAATGAGCAGTTCTTC.

The gene calls are TRBV4-1 and TRBJ2-5, with 9 bases lining up with TRBD2. With V trimmed by 0 bases and J by 2 bases, 13 bases remained unmatched. Germline CDR1 MGHRA, CDR2 YSYEKL. This CDR3 has 19 residues. The CDR3 sequence: CASSQDWASSGGQQETQYF. The DNA of the CDR3 is TGCGCCAGCAGCCAAGATTGGGCCTCCAGCGGGGGGCAACAAGAGACCCAGTACTTC.

The rearrangement joins TRBV12-3 or TRBV12-4 to TRBJ2-7; D gene uncertain. V shed 3 bases and J shed 6 bases, with 12 bases lying between them. The CDR3 length is 13 residues. CDR3 sequence reads: CASSFFPGCEQYF. DNA for the CDR3: TGTGCCAGCAGTTTTTTCCCTGGCTGCGAGCAGTACTTC.

This chain uses TRBV5-1 with TRBJ2-7; 8 bases align to TRBD2. Per germline, CDR1 SGHRS and CDR2 YFSETQ. The CDR3 consists of 16 residues. J was trimmed by 2 bases and V by 0 bases; bases with no gene match: 7. The CDR3 loop is CASSLGSAGAPYEQYF. The CDR3 DNA reads TGCGCCAGCAGCTTGGGTTCAGCGGGAGCCCCCTACGAGCAGTACTTC.

V is TRBV4-1 and J is TRBJ2-5; the match to TRBD2 covers 10 bases. Germline lookup yields CDR1 MGHRA and CDR2 YSYEKL. The trim removed 1 base at V and 5 bases at J, leaving 7 bases unmatched. The CDR3 totals 16 residues. The CDR3 sequence: CASSQGRGTSVETQYF. CDR3 DNA: TGCGCCAGCAGCCAAGGAAGAGGGACTAGCGTGGAGACCCAGTACTTC.

This chain connects TRBV9 to TRBJ1-2, with 8 bases fitting TRBD1. The CDR3 has 16 amino acids. Trimming at V came to 4 bases and at J to 5 bases, leaving 13 bases not matched to a gene. Germline V gives CDR1 SGDLS, CDR2 YYNGEE. CDR3 region: CASSTTTGQGGYGYTF. The CDR3 DNA sequence: TGTGCCAGCAGCACCACGACCGGACAGGGAGGGTATGGCTACACCTTC.

The chain couples TRBV2 to TRBJ2-2, with 12 bases aligning to TRBD1. CDR3 size: 15 residues. The germline gives CDR1 SNHLY, CDR2 FYNNEI. J lost 7 bases, V lost 6 bases, and 6 bases had no gene match. The CDR3 loop is CASSRDRGPGGELFF. In DNA form, the CDR3 reads TGTGCCAGCAGCAGGGACAGGGGGCCTGGCGGGGAGCTGTTTTTT. Together with reference TRBV2 and TRBJ2-2, the CDR3 gives the full variable domain: EPEVTQTPSHQVTQMGQEVILRCVPISNHLYFYWYRQILGQKVEFLVSFYNNEISEKSEIFDDQFSVERPDGSNFTLKIRSTKLEDSAMYFCASSRDRGPGGELFFGEGSRLTVL.